A single sample is the source of the 26 T cell receptor beta chains below, sequenced in a study of OX40 agonist ivuxolimab in advanced cancers. The protocol was immunoSEQ multiplex PCR, while the TCRdb copy is restricted to in-frame clones and leaves out a portion. The table has around 68,000 clones, around 90% seen once. The specimen comprised CD4+ or CD8+ T cells sorted from blood, sampled in a trial of the OX40 agonist ivuxolimab. All receptors come from an adult with an advanced solid tumor such as melanoma, head and neck, liver or kidney cancer.

V is TRBV5-4 and J is TRBJ2-2; 12 positions match TRBD2. Germline V CDR1 and CDR2: SGHNT, YYREEE (reference sequence). V lost 9 bases and J lost 2; bases outside the gene matches: 11. The CDR3 length is 17 residues. CDR3 sequence (DNA): TGTGCCATTAGCGGCCTAGCGGGAGGGCTTAACACCGGGGAGCTGTTTTTT. This translates into CAISGLAGGLNTGELFF.

This chain joins TRBV7-9 and TRBJ2-5, with a possible D match to TRBD2 (5 bases). The V end lost 5 bases, the J end lost 2 bases, and 15 bases lay between the germline ends. The CDR3 contains 15 residues. Germline loops: CDR1 SEHNR, CDR2 FQNEAQ (reference sequence). Here the CDR3 reads CASSPQRAYQETQYF. In DNA, the CDR3 is TGTGCCAGCAGCCCACAGAGGGCGTATCAAGAGACCCAGTACTTC. The full variable domain, with the rest looked up from reference TRBV7-9 and TRBJ2-5, is DTGVSQNPRHKITKRGQNVTFRCDPISEHNRLYWYRQTLGQGPEFLTYFQNEAQLEKSRLLSDRFSAERPKGSFSTLEIQRTEQGDSAMYLCASSPQRAYQETQYFGPGTRLLVL.

J is TRBJ1-1 and V is TRBV30; D not resolved. Trimming took 0 bases from V and 3 from J, leaving 8 bases between them. This CDR3 contains 13 residues. Germline CDR1 GTSNPN, CDR2 SVGIG (reference sequence). Here the CDR3 DNA reads TGTGCCTGGAGTGTTGTGCTGCACACTGAAGCTTTCTTT. Translating it yields CAWSVVLHTEAFF.

This clone was observed a single time. The gene calls are TRBV6-4 and TRBJ2-7; 7 bases are shared with TRBD1. V gave up 5 bases and J gave up 2 bases; unmatched junction bases: 9. Per the germline V gene, CDR1 is MRHNA and CDR2 is SNTAGT. The CDR3 runs 15 residues. In DNA, the CDR3 is TGTGCCAGCAGTTCATTCTGGGACAGCACCTACGAGCAGTACTTC. This codes for CASSSFWDSTYEQYF.

This chain joins TRBV28 and TRBJ2-1, with TRBD2 matching over 7 bases. The V and J ends lost 7 bases and 11 bases, in that order; junction bases with no gene match: 14. The germline CDR1 and CDR2 sequences are MDHEN and SYDVKM. The CDR3 length is 14 residues. This CDR3 reads CASKNSGVSKKQFF. The CDR3, as DNA: TGTGCCAGCAAGAACAGCGGGGTTTCGAAAAAGCAGTTCTTC.

This chain joins TRBV27 and TRBJ2-1; D is possibly TRBD1 (5 bases). CDR1 is MNHEY, CDR2 SMNVEV, per germline (reference sequence). The CDR3 has 12 residues. Deletions cut 8 bases from V and 6 bases from J, with 11 bases between. CDR3 sequence reads: CASGFRGNEQFF. In DNA form, the CDR3 reads TGTGCCAGCGGGTTTAGGGGCAATGAGCAGTTCTTC.

The J gene is TRBJ2-2, the V gene TRBV19; 7 bases agree with TRBD2. The CDR3 sequence is 16 residues long. V was pared by 5 bases and J by 1 base, with 7 bases of the junction left unmatched. Per germline, CDR1 LNHDA and CDR2 SQIVND (reference sequence). The CDR3 sequence: CASSSPGTMNTGELFF. The CDR3 DNA is TGTGCCAGTAGTTCACCCGGGACTATGAACACCGGGGAGCTGTTTTTT.

This chain uses TRBV30 with TRBJ2-2, with no clear D. Trimming left V 2 bases short and J 16 bases short, with 17 bases between. Germline V gene sequence: CDR1 GTSNPN, CDR2 SVGIG (reference sequence). CDR3 length: 12 amino acids. The DNA of the CDR3 is TGTGCCTGGAGTACCCGGGTGGGCCCGGAGTTTTTT. It yields the protein CAWSTRVGPEFF.

The rearrangement joins TRBV7-9 to TRBJ1-4, with a weak D call TRBD1 (5 bases). The CDR3 extends over 14 amino acids. Between the trimmed V and J ends, which lost 5 bases and 3 bases, there was a span of 10 bases. The germline gives CDR1 SEHNR, CDR2 FQNEAQ (reference sequence). The CDR3 reads CASSLTEANEKLFF. In nucleotides, the CDR3 is TGTGCCAGCAGCCTGACAGAAGCTAATGAAAAACTGTTTTTT.

This chain joins TRBV28 and TRBJ1-5, with D unclear. CDR1 MDHEN and CDR2 SYDVKM come from the germline V gene. This CDR3 is 15 amino acids long. The V end lost 5 bases, the J end lost 2 bases, and 13 bases lay between the germline ends. The CDR3 is CASSPRGVGNQPQHF. The CDR3 coding sequence is TGTGCCAGCAGTCCCCGCGGGGTGGGCAATCAGCCCCAGCATTTT.

The J gene is TRBJ2-5, the V gene TRBV11-3; the match to TRBD1 covers 8 bases. This CDR3 has 14 amino acids. Germline V lookup: CDR1 SGHNT, CDR2 YENEEA. V was clipped by 1 base and J by 4 bases; unmatched bases: 2. CDR3 nucleotide sequence: TGTGCCAGCAGCTTAGGGACAGGGACAGAGACCCAGTACTTC. Its translation: CASSLGTGTETQYF. Full variable domain (remainder filled in from reference TRBV11-3 and TRBJ2-5): EAGVVQSPRYKIIEKKQPVAFWCNPISGHNTLYWYLQNLGQGPELLIRYENEEAVDDSQLPKDRFSAERLKGVDSTLKIQPAELGDSAVYLCASSLGTGTETQYFGPGTRLLVL.

The table lists this clone with a count of one. This chain links TRBV7-2 with TRBJ1-2; TRBD1 might be the D (5 bases). The CDR3 length is 16 residues. CDR1 and CDR2 from the germline V gene are SGHTA and FQGNSA. Trimming cost V 5 bases and J 4 bases, with 20 bases left between them. The CDR3 DNA reads TGTGCCAGCAGCACCAACGCGGGGGGAGGCGGCTATGGCTACACCTTC. Translation gives CASSTNAGGGGYGYTF. The full variable domain, with the rest looked up from reference TRBV7-2 and TRBJ1-2, is GAGVSQSPSNKVTEKGKDVELRCDPISGHTALYWYRQSLGQGLEFLIYFQGNSAPDKSGLPSDRFSAERTGGSVSTLTIQRTQQEDSAVYLCASSTNAGGGGYGYTFGSGTRLTVV.

This clone was counted a single time. The chain employs TRBV6-6 and TRBJ2-3, with a weak D call TRBD2 (5 bases). V lost 2 bases and J 4 bases, leaving 16 bases between the germline ends. Per the germline V gene, CDR1 is MNHNY and CDR2 is SVGAGI (reference sequence). There are 16 residues in the CDR3. CDR3 sequence: CASSYGGRTAADTQYF. CDR3 sequence (DNA): TGTGCCAGCAGTTACGGAGGTCGGACGGCCGCAGATACGCAGTATTTT.

The chain joins TRBV30 to TRBJ1-3; perhaps TRBD1 as D (5 bases). V shed 5 bases and J shed 6 bases, with 17 bases lying between them. Germline assignment: CDR1 GTSNPN and CDR2 SVGIG (reference sequence). The CDR3 totals 14 residues. This chain's CDR3 is CAWEVRGAKNTIYF. The CDR3 nucleotides are TGTGCCTGGGAAGTACGAGGGGCCAAAAACACCATATATTTT.

This sequence joins TRBV6-1 and TRBJ2-1; maybe TRBD2 (6 bases). Trimming took 6 bases from V and 8 from J, leaving 17 bases between them. The CDR3 contains 14 residues. Germline CDR1 MNHNS, CDR2 SASEGT. The CDR3 nucleotides read TGTGCCAGCAGCGCCCGGAACGGGGGTGATGAGCAGTTCTTC. Translating it yields CASSARNGGDEQFF.

V usage is TRBV4-1 and J usage is TRBJ2-5; perhaps D is TRBD1 or TRBD2 (7 bases each). The J call is in doubt because the DNA end fits TRBJ2-7 better. The CDR3 covers 16 residues. From germline, CDR1 is MGHRA and CDR2 YSYEKL. The CDR3, as DNA: TGCGCCAGCAGCCCTCGACAGGGAGGGAGCGCTAACGAGCAGTACTTC. The encoded protein is CASSPRQGGSANEQYF.

J is TRBJ2-2 and V is TRBV28; tentatively, D is TRBD1 or TRBD2 (6 bases each). V lost 1 base and J 3 bases, leaving 9 bases between the germline ends. Germline V gene sequence: CDR1 MDHEN, CDR2 SYDVKM. CDR3 length equals 15 residues. CDR3 residues: CASSLFRGDTGELFF. The CDR3 DNA reads TGTGCCAGCAGTTTATTTAGGGGGGACACCGGGGAGCTGTTTTTT.

V is TRBV7-9 and J is TRBJ1-6; D remains unclear. The CDR3 is 12 residues long. CDR1 and CDR2 from the germline V gene are SEHNR and FQNEAQ (reference sequence). V lost 5 bases and J lost 10, with 9 bases in between. This CDR3 reads CASSLYNSPLHF. The CDR3 region has the DNA TGTGCCAGCAGCCTTTACAACTCACCCCTCCACTTT.

The rearrangement joins TRBV4-1 to TRBJ1-1; D is perhaps TRBD1 (6 bases). This CDR3 is 14 amino acids long. V was shortened by 3 bases and J by 10 bases, with 18 bases between the two germline ends. CDR1 is MGHRA, CDR2 YSYEKL, per germline. DNA for the CDR3: TGCGCCAGCAGCCAGGGGGCCTCCCCCCCACCAGCTTTCTTT. This translates into CASSQGASPPPAFF.

The rearrangement uses TRBV5-1 and TRBJ2-7, with D possibly being TRBD1 or TRBD2 (5 bases each). This CDR3 contains 14 residues. Trimming removed 0 bases from V and 4 bases from J, with 11 bases in between. Germline V lookup: CDR1 SGHRS, CDR2 YFSETQ. The CDR3 here is CASSLAGEGYEQYF. The CDR3 nucleotides read TGCGCCAGCAGCTTGGCCGGAGAGGGGTACGAGCAGTACTTC.

This clone was recorded once. The CDR3 region is CASSLDYSTEQFF. CDR3 in DNA: TGTGCCAGCAGCTTGGACTACAGTACTGAGCAGTTCTTC. This sequence joins TRBV7-2 and TRBJ2-1; D is perhaps TRBD2 (6 bases). Between the trimmed V and J ends, which lost 3 bases and 9 bases, there was a span of 12 bases. Germline CDR1 and CDR2: SGHTA and FQGNSA. The length of the CDR3 is 13 residues.

The rearrangement uses TRBV5-1 and TRBJ2-1; 8 bases align to TRBD2. J gave up 2 bases and V 4 bases, and 11 bases lay outside the gene matches. Germline V gene sequence: CDR1 SGHRS, CDR2 YFSETQ. CDR3 length equals 17 residues. The chain's CDR3 is CASSLPSASGPYNEQFF. The CDR3 bases are TGCGCCAGCAGCCTACCCAGCGCTAGCGGGCCCTACAATGAGCAGTTCTTC.

V gene TRBV19 combines with J gene TRBJ1-5, with a weak D call TRBD1 (6 bases). Trimming removed 7 bases from V and 0 bases from J, with 16 bases in between. This CDR3 has 16 amino acids. CDR1 is LNHDA and CDR2 is SQIVND in the germline V gene (reference sequence). CDR3 sequence: CASTPGQTYSNQPQHF. In nucleotides, the CDR3 is TGTGCCAGTACCCCGGGACAAACTTATAGCAATCAGCCCCAGCATTTT.

The gene calls are TRBV2 and TRBJ2-3; D is undetermined. Germline V gives CDR1 SNHLY, CDR2 FYNNEI. The CDR3 covers 11 residues. Deletions cut 6 bases from V and 7 bases from J, with 8 bases between. The CDR3 DNA is TGTGCCAGCAGGATGGGGAATACGCAGTATTTT. Translating gives CASRMGNTQYF.

The chain recombines TRBV4-1 with TRBJ1-1; no clear D. Deletions cut 0 bases from V and 3 bases from J, with 5 bases between. The CDR3 consists of 13 residues. In germline, CDR1 is MGHRA, CDR2 YSYEKL. CDR3 amino acids: CASSQDRYTEAFF. In DNA, the CDR3 is TGCGCCAGCAGCCAAGATCGGTACACTGAAGCTTTCTTT.

V gene TRBV21-1 combines with J gene TRBJ1-3; the tabulated D call, TRBD1, remains unverified against the DNA. TRBV21-1 is a listed pseudogene. The CDR3 covers 14 residues. The CDR3 is CASSKGQGGNTIYF. The DNA of the CDR3 is TGTGCCAGCAGCAAAGGACAGGGAGGAAACACCATATATTTT.